One sample yielded the 20 T cell receptor beta chains listed below, sequenced in a study of cytomegalovirus exposure and HLA in healthy donors. Amplification used 60 Vbeta primers and 13 Jbeta primers. Generated by immunoSEQ multiplex PCR, the TCRdb table keeps only in-frame clones and is missing some. The profile shows some 120,000 clones, about four fifths of them singletons. Sequences were obtained from PBMCs. The receptors stem from a man aged 18 to 30 in good health and CMV-seronegative.

The chain employs TRBV29-1 and TRBJ1-2; 9 nucleotides line up with TRBD1. CDR1 is SQVTM and CDR2 is ANQGSEA in the germline V gene. The CDR3 length is 13 residues. V lost 6 bases to trimming and J lost 4 bases; unmatched junction nucleotides: 6. CDR3 sequence reads: CSVTDRGGYGYTF. CDR3 DNA sequence: TGCAGCGTCACGGACAGGGGCGGCTATGGCTACACCTTC.

The chain uses TRBV6-5 and TRBJ2-1, with 8 bases lining up with TRBD2. Germline loops: CDR1 MNHEY, CDR2 SVGAGI. V lost 2 bases, J lost 4 bases, and 4 bases stayed unmatched. The CDR3 runs 15 residues. As DNA, the CDR3 is TGTGCCAGCAGTTACATGGCGGGGGGTTACAATGAGCAGTTCTTC. It translates to CASSYMAGGYNEQFF.

This clone was observed a few times. V is TRBV5-6 and J is TRBJ2-7; no reliable D call. Deletions cut 1 base from V and 1 base from J, with 9 bases between. The CDR3 runs to 14 residues. Germline V gene lookup returns CDR1 SGHDT and CDR2 YYEEEE. The CDR3 is CASSLYFSSYEQYF. The CDR3 coding sequence is TGTGCCAGCAGCTTGTACTTTAGTTCCTACGAGCAGTACTTC.

This chain uses TRBV7-9 with TRBJ2-5, with D perhaps TRBD2 (6 bases). Matching the DNA end better, TRBJ2-7 makes the J call doubtful. Germline values: CDR1 SEHNR, CDR2 FQNEAQ (reference sequence). The CDR3 contains 13 residues. CDR3 in amino acids: CASSFGGAYEQYF. CDR3 DNA sequence: TGTGCCAGCAGCTTCGGAGGGGCCTACGAGCAGTACTTC.

The rearrangement joins TRBV9 to TRBJ2-3; 7 bases are a match to TRBD2. Looked up from germline, CDR1 is SGDLS and CDR2 is YYNGEE. The CDR3 extends over 17 amino acids. V shed 1 base and J 6 bases; nucleotides not matched to a gene: 14. For the CDR3, the DNA is TGTGCCAGCAGCGTATGGGCTAGCGGCGTAGACGCCGATACGCAGTATTTT. This codes for CASSVWASGVDADTQYF.

The J gene is TRBJ2-1, the V gene TRBV5-1, with 14 bases identical to TRBD2. CDR1 and CDR2 from the germline V gene are SGHRS and YFSETQ. J was trimmed by 4 bases and V by 0 bases; bases with no gene match: 3. This CDR3 comprises 17 residues. CDR3 nucleotide sequence: TGCGCCAGCAGCTTGGATGGGACTAGCGGGGGATACAATGAGCAGTTCTTC. As protein: CASSLDGTSGGYNEQFF.

V usage is TRBV6-5 and J usage is TRBJ2-5; no definite D call. With the DNA end fitting TRBJ2-7 better, the J assignment may be wrong. CDR3 length equals 14 residues. CDR1 MNHEY and CDR2 SVGAGI come from the germline V gene. CDR3 in amino acids: CASRKRASSYEQYF. CDR3 nucleotides: TGTGCCAGCCGGAAAAGGGCTAGCTCCTACGAGCAGTACTTC.

V gene TRBV9 combines with J gene TRBJ2-1, with 11 bases identical to TRBD1. CDR1 SGDLS and CDR2 YYNGEE come from the germline V gene. CDR3 length: 15 amino acids. After removal of 7 bases from V and 0 bases from J, the junction contained 3 bases not matched to a gene. The CDR3 nucleotides read TGTGCCAGCGGACAGGGGGCTGCCTCCTACAATGAGCAGTTCTTC. Its translation: CASGQGAASYNEQFF.

The chain has TRBV5-1 and TRBJ2-1, with 9 bases identical to TRBD1. Germline values: CDR1 SGHRS, CDR2 YFSETQ. The CDR3 totals 18 residues. V was pared by 2 bases and J by 2 bases, with 11 bases of the junction left unmatched. For the CDR3, the DNA is TGCGCCAGCAGCTTAATGCGTATTGGGACAGGGACCTACAATGAGCAGTTCTTC. Encoded protein: CASSLMRIGTGTYNEQFF.

A remark on this clone: The identical CDR3 is also encoded by other nucleotide sequences in the sample. The V and J genes are TRBV5-1 and TRBJ2-3, with TRBD2 matching 10 bases. The germline gives CDR1 SGHRS, CDR2 YFSETQ. The CDR3 extends over 14 amino acids. Losses at the gene ends were 4 bases for V and 1 base for J; bases not matched to a gene: 0. DNA of the CDR3: TGCGCCAGCAGCCTAGCGGGAGGCACAGATACGCAGTATTTT. Its protein product is CASSLAGGTDTQYF.

The chain combines TRBV5-1 with TRBJ2-5; possible D gene TRBD2, 5 bases. CDR1 and CDR2 from the germline V gene are SGHRS and YFSETQ. The CDR3 runs to 16 residues. V lost 0 bases, J lost 3 bases, and 15 bases lay in between. Written as DNA, the CDR3 is TGCGCCAGCAGCTTGGAGTTACTTTGGGGAGAAGAGACCCAGTACTTC. As protein: CASSLELLWGEETQYF.

This clone was seen only once. V is TRBV9 and J is TRBJ2-2; possibly TRBD1 for D (6 bases). The CDR3 loop spans 15 amino acids. Germline assignment: CDR1 SGDLS and CDR2 YYNGEE. V was cut by 4 bases and J by 3 bases, with 13 bases left in between. The CDR3 DNA is TGTGCCAGCAGCTTTACAGGGTGGGACACCGGGGAGCTGTTTTTT. Residues: CASSFTGWDTGELFF.

This clone was picked up a small number of times. The V gene is TRBV7-9, the J gene TRBJ2-7; D is unclear. Germline V gives CDR1 SEHNR, CDR2 FQNEAQ (reference sequence). V dropped 4 bases and J dropped 2 bases, with 18 bases sitting between them. The CDR3 spans 16 residues. The CDR3 spells CASSYPLAGSTYEQYF. As DNA, the CDR3 is TGTGCCAGCAGCTATCCGTTGGCAGGAAGTACCTACGAGCAGTACTTC.

In DNA form, the CDR3 reads TGTGCCACTACGGTGGAGGCCTGGTTTGGGGACCAAGAGACCCAGTACTTC. Protein product: CATTVEAWFGDQETQYF. The V call is TRBV25-1, the J call TRBJ2-5; TRBD2 is a possible D gene (5 bases). The V gene's germline CDR1 is MGHDK and CDR2 SYGVNS. Deletions cut 10 bases from V and 0 bases from J, with 24 bases between. CDR3 length: 17 amino acids.

As regards this clone: Because it lacks the conserved phenylalanine or tryptophan at the end, this CDR3 is likely a read error. The V gene is TRBV6-6, the J gene TRBJ1-2; TRBD1 agrees at 7 bases. The length of the CDR3 is 16 residues. The germline V gene encodes CDR1 MNHNY and CDR2 SVGAGI (reference sequence). The J segment lost 7 bases and the V segment lost 2 bases, leaving 13 bases of the junction unmatched. The CDR3 loop is CASSYGGQRNFGGYTL. In nucleotides, the CDR3 is TGTGCCAGCAGTTACGGGGGACAGCGAAACTTCGGTGGCTACACCCTC.

This clone was observed a handful of times. V is TRBV6-5 and J is TRBJ1-1, with no clear D. Trimming took 0 bases from V and 5 from J, leaving 10 bases between them. In germline, CDR1 is MNHEY, CDR2 SVGAGI. The CDR3 spans 14 residues. The chain's CDR3 is CASSYSLRDTEAFF. The CDR3 bases are TGTGCCAGCAGTTACTCGTTGAGGGATACTGAAGCTTTCTTT.

V usage is TRBV5-1 and J usage is TRBJ1-1, with 10 bases identical to TRBD1. V was pared by 5 bases and J by 4 bases, with 5 bases of the junction left unmatched. This CDR3 is 14 amino acids long. CDR1 is SGHRS, CDR2 YFSETQ, per germline. In DNA form, the CDR3 reads TGCGCCAGCAGGACAGGGGGCGCGAGCACTGAAGCTTTCTTT. Protein product: CASRTGGASTEAFF.

CDR3 nucleotide sequence: TGTGCCAGCAGCGCCGGGGGGGACAGTGAAGCTTTCTTT. Translation: CASSAGGDSEAFF. The chain combines TRBV9 with TRBJ1-1, with 7 bases identical to TRBD1. Unmatched junction bases numbered 6, after V lost 3 bases and J lost 7 bases. In germline, CDR1 is SGDLS, CDR2 YYNGEE. This CDR3 spans 13 amino acids.

V is TRBV6-5 and J is TRBJ1-6; 10 nucleotides agree with TRBD1. The trim removed 4 bases at V and 8 bases at J, leaving 2 bases unmatched. Germline V CDR1 and CDR2: MNHEY, SVGAGI. CDR3 length: 14 amino acids. The CDR3 here is CASSWGQGYSPLHF. The CDR3 nucleotides read TGTGCCAGCAGTTGGGGACAGGGGTATTCACCCCTCCACTTT.

The gene calls are TRBV5-1 and TRBJ1-2, with D possibly matching TRBD1 (5 bases). V lost 0 bases and J lost 5, with 11 bases in between. Looked up from germline, CDR1 is SGHRS and CDR2 is YFSETQ. The CDR3 length is 14 residues. CDR3 in amino acids: CASSLAGNEYGYTF. The DNA of the CDR3 is TGCGCCAGCAGCTTGGCAGGGAATGAATATGGCTACACCTTC.